A single sample gave rise to the 8 T cell receptor beta chains below, sequenced in a study of T-cell memory formation after mild COVID-19. TCRdb reprocessed the 5' RACE reads with MiXCR, giving one entry per CDR3 protein. The sample consists of roughly 250,000 distinct CDR3 sequences, roughly 15% of them appearing once. Sequenced sample: PBMCs or a T cell subset sorted from them (not recorded which). Receptor source: a man between 18 and 29 years old who had mild COVID-19 (a few samples of this study predate the infection). Cell type and time point are not known.

This clonotype was picked up many times. The genes are TRBV5-1 and TRBJ2-7; possibly TRBD2 for D (6 bases). Germline V lookup: CDR1 SGHRS, CDR2 YFSETQ. The ends were cut back, 0 bases at V and 0 bases at J, with 10 bases in the middle. This CDR3 spans 15 amino acids. CDR3 DNA: TGCGCCAGCAGCTTGGGCGGGGTGAGCTCCTACGAGCAGTACTTC. Its protein product is CASSLGGVSSYEQYF.

This clonotype has a handful of counts. The V gene is TRBV7-8, the J gene TRBJ1-6, with no clear D. The V end lost 2 bases, the J end lost 9 bases, and 17 bases lay between the germline ends. The V gene's germline CDR1 is SGHVS and CDR2 FQNEAQ. This CDR3 contains 16 residues. The CDR3 coding sequence is TGTGCCAGCAGCTTACCCCTTGGCAATGGGATTTCACCCCTCCACTTT. Translation: CASSLPLGNGISPLHF.

This chain uses TRBV20-1 with TRBJ1-5; 7 nucleotides line up with TRBD1. Germline V gene data show CDR1 as DFQATT and CDR2 as SNEGSKA (reference sequence). The length of the CDR3 is 13 residues. V dropped 3 bases and J dropped 4; count of bases not matched to a gene: 3. This chain's CDR3 is CSARGDRNQPQHF. The CDR3 DNA is TGCAGTGCTAGGGGGGACAGAAATCAGCCCCAGCATTTT.

This clonotype has a handful of counts. The chain combines TRBV3-1 with TRBJ1-5; D is unresolved. V dropped 3 bases and J dropped 1 base, with 4 bases sitting between them. Germline V gene sequence: CDR1 LGHDT, CDR2 YNNKEL (reference sequence). The CDR3 runs 13 residues. CDR3 in amino acids: CASSQGSNQPQHF. Written as DNA, the CDR3 is TGTGCCAGCAGCCAGGGGAGCAATCAGCCCCAGCATTTT.

The V and J genes are TRBV5-1 and TRBJ2-3; 8 nucleotides match TRBD1. CDR3 length equals 14 residues. V trimming: 6 bases; J trimming: 4 bases; junction bases outside the gene matches: 7. CDR1 and CDR2 (germline): SGHRS, YFSETQ. The CDR3 bases are TGCGCCAGCACAAGGACAGGGCCCCCAGATACGCAGTATTTT. Protein: CASTRTGPPDTQYF.

V gene TRBV4-2 combines with J gene TRBJ2-5, with D possibly being TRBD1 (5 bases). Germline values: CDR1 LGHNA, CDR2 YNFKEQ. The CDR3 spans 15 residues. The V end was cut by 1 base, the J end by 0 bases, with 9 bases between. The CDR3 region is CASSQGGSDQETQYF. As DNA, the CDR3 is TGTGCCAGCAGCCAAGGGGGCTCAGACCAAGAGACCCAGTACTTC.

This clonotype was observed a handful of times. V gene TRBV11-2 combines with J gene TRBJ2-2; D is unresolved. CDR1 and CDR2 from the germline V gene are SGHAT and FQNNGV. With 7 bases removed from V and 3 bases from J, the gap between germline ends came to 18 bases. This CDR3 has 16 residues. Written as DNA, the CDR3 is TGTGCCAGCATCCGATGGGTGGGCCTTGACACCGGGGAGCTGTTTTTT. Translation: CASIRWVGLDTGELFF.

This chain joins TRBV10-3 and TRBJ1-5, with D tentatively TRBD1 (6 bases). The CDR3 covers 14 residues. Germline lookup yields CDR1 ENHRY and CDR2 SYGVKD. Trimming took 6 bases from V and 3 from J, leaving 12 bases between them. The chain's CDR3 is CAISRGQPNQPQHF. The CDR3, as DNA: TGTGCCATCAGCCGAGGACAGCCCAATCAGCCCCAGCATTTT.